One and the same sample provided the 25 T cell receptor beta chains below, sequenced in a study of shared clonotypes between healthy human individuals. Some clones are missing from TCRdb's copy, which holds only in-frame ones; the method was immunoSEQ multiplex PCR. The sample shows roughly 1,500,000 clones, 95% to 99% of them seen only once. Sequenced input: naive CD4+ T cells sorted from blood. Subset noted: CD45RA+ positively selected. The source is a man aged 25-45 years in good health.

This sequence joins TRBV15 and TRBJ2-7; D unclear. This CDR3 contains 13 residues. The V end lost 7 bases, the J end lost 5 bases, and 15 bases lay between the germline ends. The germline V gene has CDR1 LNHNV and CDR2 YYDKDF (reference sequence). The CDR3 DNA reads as TGTGCCACCACCTACACCTACAGCGACGAGCAGTACTTC. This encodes CATTYTYSDEQYF.

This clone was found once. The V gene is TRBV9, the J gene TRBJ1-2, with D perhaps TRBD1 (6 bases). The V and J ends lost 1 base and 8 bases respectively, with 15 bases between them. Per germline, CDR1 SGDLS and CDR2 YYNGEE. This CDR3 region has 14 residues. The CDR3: CASSVNTGFRGYTF. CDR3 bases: TGTGCCAGCAGCGTAAACACAGGGTTTAGGGGCTACACCTTC.

CDR3 residues: CASSADRSTDTQYF. DNA for the CDR3: TGCGCCAGCAGCGCGGACAGGAGCACAGATACGCAGTATTTT. The rearrangement links TRBV5-1 to TRBJ2-3; 7 bases match TRBD1. J was trimmed by 0 bases and V by 4 bases; bases with no gene match: 2. This CDR3 has 14 residues. The germline gives CDR1 SGHRS, CDR2 YFSETQ.

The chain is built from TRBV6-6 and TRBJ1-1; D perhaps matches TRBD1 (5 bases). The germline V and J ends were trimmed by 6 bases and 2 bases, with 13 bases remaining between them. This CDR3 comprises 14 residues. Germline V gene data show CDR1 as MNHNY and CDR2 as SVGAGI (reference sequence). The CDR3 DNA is TGTGCCAGCAGCTTCGGACACCCAAACACTGAAGCTTTCTTT. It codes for CASSFGHPNTEAFF.

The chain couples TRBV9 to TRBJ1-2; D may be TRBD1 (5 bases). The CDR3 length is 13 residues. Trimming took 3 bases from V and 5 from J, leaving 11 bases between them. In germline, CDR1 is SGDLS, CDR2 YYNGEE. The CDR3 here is CASSAGGPYGYTF. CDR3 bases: TGTGCCAGCAGCGCGGGGGGACCTTATGGCTACACCTTC.

For the CDR3, the DNA is TGTGCCAGCAGTGACGGAGGAGGTTCGGACTACGAGCAGTACTTC. This encodes CASSDGGGSDYEQYF. The gene calls are TRBV2 and TRBJ2-7; D is perhaps TRBD2 (5 bases). The germline CDR1 and CDR2 sequences are SNHLY and FYNNEI. This CDR3 contains 15 residues. Between the trimmed V and J ends, which lost 3 bases and 3 bases, there was a span of 15 bases.

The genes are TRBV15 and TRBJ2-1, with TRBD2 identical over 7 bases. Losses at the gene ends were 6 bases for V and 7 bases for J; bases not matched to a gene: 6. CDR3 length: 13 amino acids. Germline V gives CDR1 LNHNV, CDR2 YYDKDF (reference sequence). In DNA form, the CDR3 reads TGTGCCACCAGAACATCCGGGGGGAATGAGCAGTTCTTC. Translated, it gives CATRTSGGNEQFF.

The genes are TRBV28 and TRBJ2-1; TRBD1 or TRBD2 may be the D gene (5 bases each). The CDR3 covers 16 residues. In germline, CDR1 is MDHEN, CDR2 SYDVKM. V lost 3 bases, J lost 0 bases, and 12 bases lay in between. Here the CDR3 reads CASSFAGASSYNEQFF. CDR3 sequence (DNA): TGTGCCAGCAGTTTTGCCGGGGCAAGCTCCTACAATGAGCAGTTCTTC.

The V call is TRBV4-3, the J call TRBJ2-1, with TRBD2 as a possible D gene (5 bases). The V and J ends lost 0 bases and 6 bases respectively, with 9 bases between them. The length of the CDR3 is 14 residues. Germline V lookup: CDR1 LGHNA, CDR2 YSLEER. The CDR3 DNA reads TGCGCCAGCAGCCAAGACCCAACTAGCAATGAGCAGTTCTTC. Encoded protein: CASSQDPTSNEQFF.

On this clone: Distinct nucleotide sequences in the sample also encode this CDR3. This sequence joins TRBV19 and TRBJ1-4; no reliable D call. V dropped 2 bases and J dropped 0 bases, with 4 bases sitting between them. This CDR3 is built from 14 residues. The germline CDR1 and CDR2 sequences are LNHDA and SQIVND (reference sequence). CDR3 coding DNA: TGTGCCAGTAGTATACGGGCAACTAATGAAAAACTGTTTTTT. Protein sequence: CASSIRATNEKLFF.

The CDR3 protein is CASSSGLAGLTDTQYF. CDR3 sequence (DNA): TGTGCCAGCAGCTCGGGACTAGCGGGCCTCACAGATACGCAGTATTTT. V gene TRBV7-9 combines with J gene TRBJ2-3; 12 bases are a match to TRBD2. The CDR3 loop spans 16 amino acids. Germline lookup yields CDR1 SEHNR and CDR2 FQNEAQ (reference sequence). Trimming at V came to 4 bases and at J to 2 bases, leaving 4 bases not matched to a gene.

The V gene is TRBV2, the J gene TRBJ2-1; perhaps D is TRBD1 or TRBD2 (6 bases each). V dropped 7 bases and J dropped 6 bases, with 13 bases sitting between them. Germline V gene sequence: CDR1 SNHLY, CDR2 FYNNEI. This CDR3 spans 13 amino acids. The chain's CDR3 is CASMVEGGNEQFF. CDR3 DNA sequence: TGTGCCAGCATGGTGGAGGGGGGCAATGAGCAGTTCTTC.

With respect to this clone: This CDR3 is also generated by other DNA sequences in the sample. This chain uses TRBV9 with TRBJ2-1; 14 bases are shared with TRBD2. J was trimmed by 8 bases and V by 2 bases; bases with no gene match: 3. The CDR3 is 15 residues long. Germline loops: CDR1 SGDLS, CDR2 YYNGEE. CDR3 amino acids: CASSVGLAGVDEQFF. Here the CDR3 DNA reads TGTGCCAGCAGCGTGGGACTAGCGGGAGTCGATGAGCAGTTCTTC.

The DNA of the CDR3 is TGTGCCAGCAGCATGACAGCGGGAGTCGGTGAGCAGTTCTTC. This gives the protein CASSMTAGVGEQFF. V usage is TRBV7-7 and J usage is TRBJ2-1; 8 bases are shared with TRBD2. The CDR3 is made up of 14 amino acids. Per germline, CDR1 SSHAT and CDR2 FNYEAQ (reference sequence). J lost 9 bases, V lost 5 bases, and 9 bases had no gene match.

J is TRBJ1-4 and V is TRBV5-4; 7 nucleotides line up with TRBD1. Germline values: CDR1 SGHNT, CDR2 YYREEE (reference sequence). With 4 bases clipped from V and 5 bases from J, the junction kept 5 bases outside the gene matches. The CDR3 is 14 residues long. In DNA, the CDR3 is TGTGCCAGCAGCCCACGGACAGGAAATGAAAAACTGTTTTTT. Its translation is CASSPRTGNEKLFF.

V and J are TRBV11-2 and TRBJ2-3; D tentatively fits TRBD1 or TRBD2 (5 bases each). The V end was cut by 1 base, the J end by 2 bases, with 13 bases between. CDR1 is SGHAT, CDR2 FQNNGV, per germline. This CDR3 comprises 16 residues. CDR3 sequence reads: CASSLGWGTSTDTQYF. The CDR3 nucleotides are TGTGCCAGCAGCTTAGGGTGGGGGACCTCCACAGATACGCAGTATTTT.

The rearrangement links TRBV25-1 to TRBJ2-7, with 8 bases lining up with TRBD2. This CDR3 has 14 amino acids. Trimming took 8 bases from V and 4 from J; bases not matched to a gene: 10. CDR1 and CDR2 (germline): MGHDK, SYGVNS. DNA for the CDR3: TGTGCCAGCCTCGGCGGGAGGTCACGGTACGAGCAGTACTTC. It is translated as CASLGGRSRYEQYF.

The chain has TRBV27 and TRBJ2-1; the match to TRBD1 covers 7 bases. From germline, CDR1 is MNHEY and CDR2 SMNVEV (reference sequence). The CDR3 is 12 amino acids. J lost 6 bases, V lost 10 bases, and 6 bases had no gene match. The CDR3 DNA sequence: TGTGCCACCTTCGGACAGGCCAATGAGCAGTTCTTC. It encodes CATFGQANEQFF.

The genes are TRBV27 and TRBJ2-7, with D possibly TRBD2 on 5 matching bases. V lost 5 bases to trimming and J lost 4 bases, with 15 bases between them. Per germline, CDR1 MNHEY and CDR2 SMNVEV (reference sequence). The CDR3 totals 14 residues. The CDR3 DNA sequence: TGTGCCAGCAGTGGTCCGGGGTCCGGGTACGAGCAGTACTTC. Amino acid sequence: CASSGPGSGYEQYF.

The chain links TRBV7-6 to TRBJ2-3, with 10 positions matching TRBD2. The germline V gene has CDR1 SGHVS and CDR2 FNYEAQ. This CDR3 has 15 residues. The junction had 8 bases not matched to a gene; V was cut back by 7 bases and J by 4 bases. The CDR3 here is CASNPSGSSADTQYF. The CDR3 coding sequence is TGTGCCAGCAACCCTAGCGGGAGTTCGGCAGATACGCAGTATTTT.

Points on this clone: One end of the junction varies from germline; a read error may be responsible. The CDR3 sequence is CASSRSGYNEQFF. The CDR3 DNA is TGTGCTAGCAGCCGGTCGGGGTACAATGAGCAGTTCTTC. The rearrangement uses TRBV7-7 and TRBJ2-1; TRBD2 is a possible D gene (5 bases). Germline-derived CDR1 and CDR2 are SSHAT and FNYEAQ (reference sequence). The CDR3 totals 13 residues.

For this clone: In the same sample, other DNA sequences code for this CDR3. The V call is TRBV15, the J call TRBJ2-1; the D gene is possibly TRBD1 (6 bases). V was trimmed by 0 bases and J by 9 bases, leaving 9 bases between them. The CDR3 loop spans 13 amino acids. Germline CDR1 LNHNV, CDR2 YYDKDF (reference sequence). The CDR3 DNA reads TGTGCCACCAGCAGAGATTTAGGGGGTGAGCAGTTCTTC. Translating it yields CATSRDLGGEQFF. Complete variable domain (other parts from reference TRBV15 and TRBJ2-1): DAMVIQNPRYQVTQFGKPVTLSCSQTLNHNVMYWYQQKSSQAPKLLFHYYDKDFNNEADTPDNFQSRRPNTSFCFLDIRSPGLGDTAMYLCATSRDLGGEQFFGPGTRLTVL.

The CDR3 DNA follows: TGTGCCAGCAGCTCGGCAGAAACCTTCGAGCCCCAGCATTTT. As protein: CASSSAETFEPQHF. The chain combines TRBV7-9 with TRBJ1-5, with no clear D. The V gene's germline CDR1 is SEHNR and CDR2 FQNEAQ (reference sequence). This CDR3 has 14 residues. V lost 4 bases and J lost 8, with 15 bases in between. Full variable domain (remainder filled in from reference TRBV7-9 and TRBJ1-5): DTGVSQNPRHKITKRGQNVTFRCDPISEHNRLYWYRQTLGQGPEFLTYFQNEAQLEKSRLLSDRFSAERPKGSFSTLEIQRTEQGDSAMYLCASSSAETFEPQHFGDGTRLSIL.

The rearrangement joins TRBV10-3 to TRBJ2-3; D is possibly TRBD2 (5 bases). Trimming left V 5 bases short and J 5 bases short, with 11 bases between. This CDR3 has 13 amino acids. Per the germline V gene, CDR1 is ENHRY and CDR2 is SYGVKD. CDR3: CAISNGKEDTQYF. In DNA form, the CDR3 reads TGTGCCATCAGTAACGGGAAGGAAGATACGCAGTATTTT.

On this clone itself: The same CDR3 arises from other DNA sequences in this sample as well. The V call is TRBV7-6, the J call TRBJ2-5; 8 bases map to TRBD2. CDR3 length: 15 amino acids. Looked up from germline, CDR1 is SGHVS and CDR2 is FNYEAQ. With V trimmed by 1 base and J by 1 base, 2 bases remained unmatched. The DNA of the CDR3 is TGTGCCAGCAGCTTAGGCACTAGCGGCCAAGAGACCCAGTACTTC. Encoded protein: CASSLGTSGQETQYF. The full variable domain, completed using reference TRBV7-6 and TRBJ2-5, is GAGVSQSPRYKVTKRGQDVALRCDPISGHVSLYWYRQALGQGPEFLTYFNYEAQQDKSGLPNDRFSAERPEGSISTLTIQRTEQRDSAMYRCASSLGTSGQETQYFGPGTRLLVL.